Below, one TCR beta chain is given with its context. Its antigen remains undetermined. One base away there is no much larger clone; base qualities are not given. The donors were healthy, HIV-negative adults with no recently reported acute infections or vaccinations. Every donor was a Caucasian adult living in Nashville, Tennessee, USA. CD4+ T cells were enriched by magnetic negative selection; naive cells were then positively selected on CD45RA, and the negative fraction formed the memory subset. Blood was obtained by leukapheresis, after which PBMCs were separated by Ficoll-Histopaque density gradient centrifugation and cryopreserved in liquid nitrogen vapor phase. Analytical flow cytometry was used to check the purity and quantity of each magnetically sorted T cell population. Genomic DNA was isolated from each sorted fraction and quantified by UV absorbance on a Nanodrop 2000c. The data originate from a study of shared clonotypes between healthy human individuals (dated by TCRdb to the early 2020s). Regarding the complete study: The cohort comprised two women and a few men aged 18 to 49 years. For each donor, CD4 naive and CD4 memory were each given three plates, CD8 naive was given two plates, and CD8 memory was given one plate. The study deeply sequenced blood TCR repertoires of about 5 healthy adults to estimate repertoire size and the extent of clonotype sharing between individuals. Different laboratories and diverse techniques were used to prepare libraries and sequence TCR repertoires, to increase sequencing depth and limit assay-specific biases. Leukapheresis yielded between about 0.94 and 9 billion PBMCs per donor. Broad study findings and their caveats: Only blood was sampled, and tissue TCR repertoires likely differ from those in blood. Naive subsets generally had larger estimated clonotype richness than memory subsets did. The genetic and exposure-history diversity represented was limited by the small number of donors. Across a handful of donors, 4.5% to 6.5% of naive CD4, 3.5% of naive CD8, under 2.5% of memory CD4, and around 0.4% of memory CD8 clonotypes were shared. Even with the large sequencing depth, rarefaction of the sorted-subset datasets indicated that sequencing was incomplete. Compared with non-shared clonotypes, clonotypes shared by all four sorted-subset donors had higher generation probabilities. Pairwise subsampling led to the expectation that sequencing depth would affect the degree of clonotype sharing among donors.

The germline V gene supplies CDR1 WSHSY and CDR2 SAAADI. The CDR3 covers 16 residues, taking in both the cysteine and the phenylalanine. Just the 48-base CDR3 DNA is kept, in frame starting at base 1. Clipping removes 6 bases from V and 3 bases from J, with 6 as the unmatched junction base count. Using the deep immunoSEQ assay, multiplex PCR amplified TCR CDR3 regions from genomic DNA. Extracted genomic DNA from each cell subset was distributed evenly across all wells of several immunoSEQ 96-well plates, and each plate was treated as a replicate. For sorted subsets, each replicate PCR was loaded with approximately 200 ng genomic DNA, equivalent to approximately 33,000 T cell genomes. Purified libraries were quantified with a Qubit 3.0 fluorometer, sized on a Bioanalyzer 2100, and re-quantified with the KAPA Library Quantification kit. Every immunoSEQ 96-well plate was sequenced on a dedicated single-read 150-cycle Illumina NextSeq 550 flow cell. The authors processed their data as follows. Because the immunoSEQ output held only junctional sequences and lacked quality scores, the filtering could not match the filtering applied to full-length reads. Sequences were annotated with PyIR, a Python wrapper for IgBLAST v1.9, using IMGT germline references to assign V/J genes and CDR3. Reads with weak V/J assignments (E-value above 1e-6), missing CDR3, stop codons, out-of-frame junctions, or ambiguous translated residues were removed. V3J clonotypes were defined by identical inferred V gene, J gene, and CDR3 amino acid sequence. To compute the percentage overlap between repertoires, the number of shared unique clonotypes was divided by the size of the smaller repertoire. Three approaches were used to assess repertoire richness: RTK rarefaction, the Chao1 estimator, and Recon v2.1 estimates of unobserved clonotypes. For all TCRbeta clonotypes obtained by the gDNA method from a few donors, generation probabilities were computed with OLGA. TCRdb took over this immuneACCESS table, retaining in-frame rearrangements with V and J assigned. Such tables are incomplete; in checked studies, under half of the missing clones stem from an unresolved V gene, and the remainder is unexplained. The V and J calls and clone size were taken over from that table, and D and trimming were inferred from the DNA. Present in this sample are millions of clones, approximately 94% of which were seen just once. The top ten clones comprise about 0.13% of the sample.

This receptor chain uses TRBV10-2 and TRBJ2-1; 12 of the junction bases match TRBD2. Sequencing used naive CD4+ T cells sorted from blood. Taken with the paper, the label for cell subset or site translates to: CD45RA+ positively selected. The clonotype was recovered from a man aged 18 to 30 in good health. Read as DNA, the sequence is TGCGCCAGCAGAAGGACTAGCGGGAATCACTACAATGAGCAGTTCTTC. Its product reads: CASRRTSGNHYNEQFF.